The present entry profiles one T cell receptor (beta chain) with its context. The antigen remains undetermined. This entry comes from a study of CXCR3-negative and CXCR3-positive naive CD8 T cells. General study results and limits: Fresh PBMCs went into most assays, and CXCR3 expression partly declined after cryopreservation. From TRB CDR3 properties, TCR strength was inferred; surface CD5 did not differ between naive subsets. Compared with CXCR3-negative naive cells, CXCR3-positive naive cells showed more hydrophobic TRB CDR3s.

Per CD8+ T cell subset, triplicate sorts of 300,000 cells each were done. The authors made the TRB cDNA libraries by 5' RACE using UMI labels. TCRdb re-called the 5' RACE reads; one entry per CDR3 protein, DNA not given. The sample yields about 140,000 distinct CDR3 sequences, of which the top ten take up about 0.37%. The CDR3 totals 15 residues. Per germline, CDR1 SGHTA and CDR2 FQGNSA. This receptor was obtained from a human donor in good health. Some clones in this sample may be carry-over from other donors' samples. The V gene is TRBV7-2, the J gene TRBJ2-7. The specimen sequenced was naive CXCR3+ CD8+ T cells from blood. Subset: CD45RO-CCR7+CD27+CD95- naive CD8+ T cells expressing CXCR3 (TNR3+). The CDR3 reads CASSFIHGDAYEQYF.